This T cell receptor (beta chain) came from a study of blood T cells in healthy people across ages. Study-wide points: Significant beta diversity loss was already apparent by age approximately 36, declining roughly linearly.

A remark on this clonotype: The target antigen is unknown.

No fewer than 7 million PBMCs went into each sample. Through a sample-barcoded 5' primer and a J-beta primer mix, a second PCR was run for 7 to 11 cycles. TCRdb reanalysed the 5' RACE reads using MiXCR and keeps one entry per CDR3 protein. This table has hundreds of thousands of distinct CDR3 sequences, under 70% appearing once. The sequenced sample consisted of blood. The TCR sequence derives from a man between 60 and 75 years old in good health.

This CDR3 reads CASSQGRGYREEFF. CDR3 DNA: TGTGCCAGCAGCCAAGGGCGCGGGTACCGGGAGGAGTTCTTC. The V gene is TRBV3-1, the J gene TRBJ2-1, with TRBD2 matching over 7 bases. V shed 1 base and J 14 bases; nucleotides not matched to a gene: 11. This CDR3 region has 14 residues. The germline V gene has CDR1 LGHDT and CDR2 YNNKEL (reference sequence).